The 19 T cell receptor beta chains below all came from one sample that was sequenced in a study of blood T cell repertoires in COVID-19. TCRdb keeps only in-frame clones here, not all; method: immunoSEQ multiplex PCR. Of 200,000 to 250,000 clones in the sample, roughly 85% were seen once. Sequenced sample: PBMCs or T cells enriched from blood (not recorded which). The receptors derive from a young man who had recovered from COVID-19.

The chain employs TRBV28 and TRBJ2-7; TRBD1 matches 7 bases. V was clipped by 6 bases and J by 3 bases; unmatched bases: 5. Germline CDR1 and CDR2: MDHEN and SYDVKM. The length of the CDR3 is 13 residues. The CDR3 loop is CASSRDRDYEQYF. In DNA, the CDR3 is TGTGCCAGCAGCCGTGACAGGGACTACGAGCAGTACTTC.

The chain couples TRBV19 to TRBJ2-7, with D maybe TRBD2 (6 bases). Between the trimmed V and J ends, which lost 8 bases and 5 bases, there was a span of 19 bases. Per the germline V gene, CDR1 is LNHDA and CDR2 is SQIVND (reference sequence). The CDR3 runs to 14 residues. CDR3: CASSAGDSINEQYF. In nucleotides, the CDR3 is TGTGCCAGTTCCGCCGGGGACTCTATTAACGAGCAGTACTTC.

This chain joins TRBV6-6 and TRBJ2-3; D is unresolved. The V end lost 2 bases, the J end lost 6 bases, and 6 bases lay between the germline ends. The CDR3 covers 12 residues. Germline loops: CDR1 MNHNY, CDR2 SVGAGI (reference sequence). The CDR3 here is CASSYTRDTQYF. The CDR3, as DNA: TGTGCCAGCAGTTACACCCGGGATACGCAGTATTTT.

This chain uses TRBV9 with TRBJ2-2; 7 bases are shared with TRBD1. J was trimmed by 6 bases and V by 4 bases; bases with no gene match: 0. Germline V gene data show CDR1 as SGDLS and CDR2 as YYNGEE. The CDR3 contains 12 residues. In DNA, the CDR3 is TGTGCCAGCAGCACAGGGGCCGGGGAGCTGTTTTTT. This gives the protein CASSTGAGELFF.

A single count supports this clone. This chain joins TRBV18 and TRBJ1-1; TRBD1 matches 8 bases. V shed 1 base and J 8 bases; nucleotides not matched to a gene: 9. Per germline, CDR1 KGHSH and CDR2 LQKENI. The CDR3 sequence is 15 residues long. This CDR3 is CASSPLHFRQGEAFF. The CDR3 DNA follows: TGTGCCAGCTCACCACTGCACTTTCGACAGGGGGAAGCTTTCTTT.

The rearrangement uses TRBV5-4 and TRBJ2-2; D unclear. Trimming cost V 4 bases and J 6 bases, with 7 bases left between them. Germline-derived CDR1 and CDR2 are SGHNT and YYREEE (reference sequence). The CDR3 is 12 amino acids. The CDR3: CASSPNPGELFF. DNA for the CDR3: TGTGCCAGCAGCCCCAATCCCGGGGAGCTGTTTTTT.

The chain couples TRBV5-4 to TRBJ1-4; D is uncertain. V was cut by 0 bases and J by 7 bases, with 4 bases left in between. The germline CDR1 and CDR2 sequences are SGHNT and YYREEE (reference sequence). The CDR3 contains 12 residues. CDR3 sequence: CASSLGGEKLFF. The CDR3 DNA follows: TGTGCCAGCAGCTTGGGAGGTGAAAAACTGTTTTTT. The entire variable domain, with the rest obtained from reference TRBV5-4 and TRBJ1-4, is as follows: ETGVTQSPTHLIKTRGQQVTLRCSSQSGHNTVSWYQQALGQGPQFIFQYYREEENGRGNFPPRFSGLQFPNYSSELNVNALELDDSALYLCASSLGGEKLFFGSGTQLSVL.

V and J are TRBV4-1 and TRBJ2-3, with 12 nucleotides matching TRBD2. Germline V gene lookup returns CDR1 MGHRA and CDR2 YSYEKL. This CDR3 comprises 17 residues. Germline trimming cut 1 base from V and 3 bases from J; bases unmatched to any gene: 5. The DNA for the CDR3 is TGCGCCAGCAGCCAAGGACGACTAGCGGGAGAGACAGATACGCAGTATTTT. Translating it yields CASSQGRLAGETDTQYF.

The rearrangement uses TRBV7-9 and TRBJ2-7, with D unclear. The CDR3 is 13 amino acids. Germline CDR1 is SEHNR and CDR2 is FQNEAQ (reference sequence). V lost 2 bases and J lost 2, with 7 bases in between. CDR3 bases: TGTGCCAGCAGCTTATCTACAGCCTACGAGCAGTACTTC. Translated: CASSLSTAYEQYF. The whole variable domain, remainder taken from reference TRBV7-9 and TRBJ2-7, is DTGVSQNPRHKITKRGQNVTFRCDPISEHNRLYWYRQTLGQGPEFLTYFQNEAQLEKSRLLSDRFSAERPKGSFSTLEIQRTEQGDSAMYLCASSLSTAYEQYFGPGTRLTVT.

The CDR3 sequence is CASSPRGGGAGTGELFF. The CDR3 bases are TGTGCCAGCAGCCCAAGAGGTGGTGGGGCTGGAACCGGGGAGCTGTTTTTT. The J gene is TRBJ2-2, the V gene TRBV9; D perhaps matches TRBD1 (5 bases). The CDR3 is 17 residues long. V was clipped by 4 bases and J by 5 bases, with 21 bases between them. Germline V CDR1 and CDR2: SGDLS, YYNGEE.

V usage is TRBV5-6 and J usage is TRBJ2-1, with TRBD1 matching 8 bases. The CDR3 loop spans 16 amino acids. Germline V CDR1 and CDR2: SGHDT, YYEEEE. With 0 bases clipped from V and 3 bases from J, the junction kept 5 bases outside the gene matches. The CDR3 loop is CASSLAGTGDYNEQFF. The CDR3 DNA is TGTGCCAGCAGCTTGGCTGGGACAGGAGACTACAATGAGCAGTTCTTC.

V and J are TRBV30 and TRBJ2-2; 14 bases align to TRBD2. Germline CDR1 reads GTSNPN; CDR2 reads SVGIG (reference sequence). The junction had 6 bases not matched to a gene; V was cut back by 3 bases and J by 9 bases. CDR3 size: 15 residues. Here the CDR3 reads CAWRGTSGSTRELFF. The CDR3 nucleotides read TGTGCCTGGAGGGGGACTAGCGGGAGTACCCGGGAGCTGTTTTTT.

The chain joins TRBV27 to TRBJ1-6, with D perhaps TRBD1 (5 bases). Trimming left V 5 bases short and J 9 bases short, with 14 bases between. Germline values: CDR1 MNHEY, CDR2 SMNVEV (reference sequence). The CDR3 extends over 14 amino acids. The CDR3 reads CASSLPLGGSPLHF. CDR3 DNA sequence: TGTGCCAGCAGTCTCCCATTGGGGGGTTCACCCCTCCACTTT.

This chain links TRBV5-4 with TRBJ1-6; no firm D call. The germline gives CDR1 SGHNT, CDR2 YYREEE (reference sequence). The length of the CDR3 is 17 residues. The V end lost 1 base, the J end lost 0 bases, and 11 bases lay between the germline ends. CDR3 region: CASSLRGRGSYNSPLHF. The CDR3 DNA follows: TGTGCCAGCAGCTTGCGAGGGCGAGGCTCCTATAATTCACCCCTCCACTTT.

V gene TRBV3-1 (or the pseudogene TRBV3-2) combines with J gene TRBJ1-2; unclear D gene. Per the germline V gene, CDR1 is LGHDT and CDR2 is YNNKEL (reference sequence). V was pared by 1 base and J by 8 bases, with 8 bases between. The CDR3 spans 12 residues. The CDR3 reads CASSQGKSGYTF. The DNA for the CDR3 is TGTGCCAGCAGCCAAGGCAAAAGCGGCTACACCTTC.

The chain combines TRBV18 with TRBJ1-1, with 9 bases matching TRBD1. With V trimmed by 6 bases and J by 4 bases, 3 bases remained unmatched. Germline assignment: CDR1 KGHSH and CDR2 LQKENI. This CDR3 is 13 amino acids long. Here the CDR3 reads CASSPTGGTEAFF. CDR3 bases: TGTGCCAGCTCGCCGACAGGGGGCACTGAAGCTTTCTTT.

This chain joins TRBV19 and TRBJ1-5, with D unclear. Trimming shortened V by 5 bases and J by 4 bases, and 9 bases separated the two germline ends. Germline CDR1 LNHDA, CDR2 SQIVND (reference sequence). The CDR3 spans 13 residues. CDR3 amino acids: CASSDNWNQPQHF. The CDR3 nucleotides are TGTGCCAGTAGTGACAACTGGAATCAGCCCCAGCATTTT.

The J gene is TRBJ2-1, the V gene TRBV27, with D unresolved. Germline CDR1 reads MNHEY; CDR2 reads SMNVEV (reference sequence). There are 15 residues in the CDR3. V was clipped by 6 bases and J by 8 bases, with 20 bases between them. CDR3 DNA: TGTGCCAGCAGCCAGTGGGTGACCCCGGCGGATGAGCAGTTCTTC. The encoded protein is CASSQWVTPADEQFF.

V and J are TRBV10-3 and TRBJ1-1; 7 nucleotides agree with TRBD1. Germline CDR1 and CDR2: ENHRY and SYGVKD. V trimming: 6 bases; J trimming: 5 bases; junction bases outside the gene matches: 9. The CDR3 loop spans 14 amino acids. The CDR3 sequence: CAIRLQGKHTEAFF. The CDR3 DNA follows: TGTGCCATCAGGCTACAGGGGAAACATACTGAAGCTTTCTTT.